The 32 T cell receptor beta chains given below trace back to one sample, sequenced in a study of T cell repertoires in cytomegalovirus infection. TCRdb analysed the reads with MiXCR anew, one entry per CDR3 protein. The repertoire has 200,000 to 300,000 distinct CDR3 sequences, around 13% of them found once; the top ten carry 7.5% to 10%. Sequencing was carried out using PBMCs. The receptors derive from a human donor in good health (CMV status not recorded). Some clones in this sample may be carry-over from other donors' samples.

This clonotype has at least ten counts. The chain's CDR3 is CASDEFDGLNNEQFF. The CDR3 nucleotides read TGTGCCAGCGATGAATTCGATGGACTTAACAATGAGCAGTTCTTC. V usage is TRBV11-2 and J usage is TRBJ2-1, with a tentative D call TRBD2 (5 bases). The CDR3 length is 15 residues. The germline V and J ends were trimmed by 8 bases and 5 bases, with 19 bases remaining between them. From germline, CDR1 is SGHAT and CDR2 FQNNGV.

A word on this clonotype: Just one base apart from a much larger clone, this may be a read error. This CDR3 is CASSQDIRTPAEGYTF. The CDR3 DNA reads as TGTGCCAGCAGCCAAGATATCAGGACGCCGGCGGAGGGCTACACCTTC. This rearrangement joins TRBV4-2 to TRBJ1-2; D unresolved. This CDR3 contains 16 residues. Germline V gives CDR1 LGHNA, CDR2 YNFKEQ. The V gene lost 0 bases and the J gene lost 8 bases, with 19 bases spanning the gap.

This clonotype was recorded many times. The rearrangement links TRBV7-9 to TRBJ1-2; TRBD1 matches 9 bases. V lost 4 bases, J lost 2 bases, and 2 bases stayed unmatched. CDR3 length equals 14 residues. CDR1 is SEHNR, CDR2 FQNEAQ, per germline (reference sequence). CDR3 sequence reads: CASSYGTGNYGYTF. Written as DNA, the CDR3 is TGTGCCAGCAGCTACGGGACAGGGAACTATGGCTACACCTTC.

In its sample, this clonotype was seen many times. This chain links TRBV7-2 with TRBJ1-5; 7 positions match TRBD1. Germline V lookup: CDR1 SGHTA, CDR2 FQGNSA. CDR3 size: 15 residues. V was clipped by 5 bases and J by 4 bases; unmatched bases: 8. Written as DNA, the CDR3 is TGTGCCAGCAGCCCTACAGGGGCCGTTAATCAGCCCCAGCATTTT. It translates to CASSPTGAVNQPQHF.

This clonotype was observed a few times. The V and J genes are TRBV19 and TRBJ2-1, with 12 bases fitting TRBD2. The CDR3 spans 17 residues. The germline V gene has CDR1 LNHDA and CDR2 SQIVND (reference sequence). The V and J ends lost 1 base and 2 bases, in that order; junction bases with no gene match: 3. CDR3 amino acids: CASSIARTSGAYNEQFF. The CDR3 nucleotides read TGTGCCAGTAGTATAGCCCGGACTAGCGGGGCCTACAATGAGCAGTTCTTC.

This clonotype was found many times. This chain links TRBV4-1 with TRBJ1-2; D uncertain. The V end lost 2 bases, the J end lost 0 bases, and 16 bases lay between the germline ends. The CDR3 is 17 amino acids. Germline V gene data show CDR1 as MGHRA and CDR2 as YSYEKL. The chain's CDR3 is CASSQPGVGSANYGYTF. In DNA, the CDR3 is TGCGCCAGCAGCCAACCCGGGGTTGGTTCGGCTAACTATGGCTACACCTTC.

This clonotype was found many times. V gene TRBV15 combines with J gene TRBJ2-6; TRBD1 might be the D (6 bases). CDR1 and CDR2 (germline): LNHNV, YYDKDF (reference sequence). V shed 0 bases and J shed 0 bases, with 6 bases lying between them. This CDR3 is built from 16 residues. This chain's CDR3 is CATSRDRGSGANVLTF. DNA for the CDR3: TGTGCCACCAGCAGAGACAGGGGCTCTGGGGCCAACGTCCTGACTTTC.

In this sample, this clonotype turned up many times. This chain connects TRBV7-9 to TRBJ1-1; the D gene is possibly TRBD1 (5 bases). The length of the CDR3 is 16 residues. The germline V gene encodes CDR1 SEHNR and CDR2 FQNEAQ (reference sequence). V lost 2 bases to trimming and J lost 0 bases, with 13 bases between them. The CDR3 bases are TGTGCCAGCAGCTTACTCTCCAGGGAGATGAACACTGAAGCTTTCTTT. It encodes CASSLLSREMNTEAFF.

This clonotype occurred many times. The chain recombines TRBV10-3 with TRBJ1-1, with D perhaps TRBD1 (5 bases). Trimming took 10 bases from V and 1 from J, leaving 10 bases between them. CDR1 is ENHRY, CDR2 SYGVKD, per germline. CDR3 length equals 12 residues. The CDR3 region is CATSGTNTEAFF. The DNA for the CDR3 is TGTGCCACTAGCGGGACGAACACTGAAGCTTTCTTT.

In its sample, this clonotype was seen many times. This sequence joins TRBV25-1 and TRBJ2-4; D might be TRBD1 (5 bases). This CDR3 region has 16 residues. Looked up from germline, CDR1 is MGHDK and CDR2 is SYGVNS. With 1 base removed from V and 1 base from J, the gap between germline ends came to 11 bases. The CDR3 DNA is TGTGCCAGCAGTGAATCCCAGGGCAGGGCCAAAAACATTCAGTACTTC. Protein product: CASSESQGRAKNIQYF.

Concerning this clonotype itself: One base away lies a much larger clone, so this may be a sequencing read error. The DNA of the CDR3 is TGCGCCAGAAGCCTGGACAGGGTGAGTGGCGGTGAGCAGTTCTTC. Its translation: CARSLDRVSGGEQFF. This chain uses TRBV4-3 with TRBJ2-1; 8 bases align to TRBD1. Germline CDR1 is LGHNA and CDR2 is YSLEER. There are 15 residues in the CDR3.

This clonotype has a count of ten or more. The rearrangement joins TRBV12-3 or TRBV12-4 to TRBJ1-2; D is undetermined. The CDR3 has 13 residues. Between the trimmed V and J ends, which lost 7 bases and 5 bases, there was a span of 14 bases. CDR3 DNA sequence: TGTGCCAGCAAAAGTTCGGATTATTATGGCTACACCTTC. Translated: CASKSSDYYGYTF.

This clonotype was seen a handful of times. The rearrangement links TRBV4-2 to TRBJ2-1; the D gene could be TRBD1 or TRBD2 (5 bases each). The CDR3 is 16 amino acids. Germline CDR1 LGHNA, CDR2 YNFKEQ. V lost 3 bases and J lost 5, with 17 bases in between. In nucleotides, the CDR3 is TGTGCCAGCAGCCAGGGGGATCTCGGACTTCACAATGAGCAGTTCTTC. Translation: CASSQGDLGLHNEQFF.

This clonotype was found many times. The CDR3 DNA reads as TGTGCCAGCAGCGAGGGACAGGGAGTTGAGACCCAGTACTTC. Protein product: CASSEGQGVETQYF. The J gene is TRBJ2-5, the V gene TRBV9, with 9 bases lining up with TRBD1. Germline lookup yields CDR1 SGDLS and CDR2 YYNGEE. CDR3 size: 14 residues. V lost 3 bases to trimming and J lost 5 bases; unmatched junction nucleotides: 5.

This clonotype was counted a few times. The chain joins TRBV3-1 to TRBJ2-5; D unclear. Trimming took off 4 bases at V and 4 bases at J, with 16 bases between the two ends. The CDR3 extends over 15 amino acids. Germline CDR1 reads LGHDT; CDR2 reads YNNKEL (reference sequence). CDR3: CASSLQLNPGETQYF. The CDR3 nucleotides are TGTGCCAGCAGCCTCCAACTGAACCCGGGAGAGACCCAGTACTTC.

The chain uses TRBV5-6 and TRBJ1-2, with 8 bases that match TRBD1. Losses at the gene ends were 4 bases for V and 1 base for J; bases not matched to a gene: 6. The CDR3 is 15 residues long. The germline V gene has CDR1 SGHDT and CDR2 YYEEEE. The CDR3 region is CASSPGQVFNYGYTF. The CDR3 DNA is TGTGCCAGCAGCCCGGGACAGGTTTTTAACTATGGCTACACCTTC.

In its sample, this clonotype was seen many times. The chain links TRBV7-2 to TRBJ2-2, with 8 bases fitting TRBD2. From germline, CDR1 is SGHTA and CDR2 FQGNSA. This CDR3 has 16 residues. Trimming took 1 base from V and 4 from J; bases not matched to a gene: 5. CDR3 in DNA: TGTGCCAGCAGCTTAGTCGGGGGGGCCTCCACCGGGGAGCTGTTTTTT. Amino acids: CASSLVGGASTGELFF. The full variable domain, with the rest looked up from reference TRBV7-2 and TRBJ2-2, is GAGVSQSPSNKVTEKGKDVELRCDPISGHTALYWYRQSLGQGLEFLIYFQGNSAPDKSGLPSDRFSAERTGGSVSTLTIQRTQQEDSAVYLCASSLVGGASTGELFFGEGSRLTVL.

A few counts support this clonotype. V usage is TRBV6-2 or TRBV6-3 and J usage is TRBJ2-1; 7 bases map to TRBD2. The J segment lost 8 bases and the V segment lost 5 bases, leaving 9 bases of the junction unmatched. Per the germline V gene, CDR1 is MNHEY and CDR2 is SVGEGT. The length of the CDR3 is 14 residues. The CDR3 DNA reads as TGTGCCAGCAGTCTAGCGGAACCTTTTGATGAGCAGTTCTTC. Residues: CASSLAEPFDEQFF.

V and J are TRBV7-2 and TRBJ1-4; TRBD1 is a possible D gene (5 bases). There are 14 residues in the CDR3. Trimming removed 5 bases at V and 1 base at J, with 8 bases between. CDR1 and CDR2 from the germline V gene are SGHTA and FQGNSA. The CDR3 sequence is CASSRDGTNEKLFF. The CDR3 DNA follows: TGTGCCAGCAGCAGGGACGGAACTAATGAAAAACTGTTTTTT.

This clonotype showed up just a few times. This rearrangement joins TRBV11-3 to TRBJ2-1; 8 bases fit TRBD1. Germline V gene data show CDR1 as SGHNT and CDR2 as YENEEA. The V segment lost 0 bases and the J segment 2 bases; nucleotides outside the gene matches: 3. This CDR3 has 16 residues. The CDR3 DNA sequence: TGTGCCAGCAGCTTAGAGGGGACAGGAGCCTACAATGAGCAGTTCTTC. Translation gives CASSLEGTGAYNEQFF.

This clonotype was counted a few times. The chain combines TRBV4-2 with TRBJ1-2; 10 bases are shared with TRBD1. Germline CDR1 and CDR2: LGHNA and YNFKEQ. With 1 base clipped from V and 2 bases from J, the junction kept 4 bases outside the gene matches. This CDR3 has 16 amino acids. CDR3 residues: CASSQVGTGVNYGYTF. In DNA form, the CDR3 reads TGTGCCAGCAGCCAAGTTGGGACAGGGGTCAACTATGGCTACACCTTC.

The chain is built from TRBV29-1 and TRBJ2-5; D might be TRBD2 (5 bases). Germline CDR1 is SQVTM and CDR2 is ANQGSEA. V was trimmed by 7 bases and J by 8 bases, leaving 17 bases between them. This CDR3 contains 12 residues. CDR3 sequence: CSAGAGESTQYF. In DNA, the CDR3 is TGCAGCGCTGGAGCCGGGGAAAGTACCCAGTACTTC.

In this sample, this clonotype turned up a few times. The chain links TRBV20-1 to TRBJ1-2, with 9 bases fitting TRBD1. With V trimmed by 4 bases and J by 3 bases, 3 bases remained unmatched. This CDR3 region has 13 residues. In germline, CDR1 is DFQATT, CDR2 SNEGSKA (reference sequence). The CDR3 sequence is CSAKGQGDYGYTF. The DNA for the CDR3 is TGCAGTGCTAAGGGACAGGGCGACTATGGCTACACCTTC.

This clonotype was picked up a small number of times. The chain combines TRBV29-1 with TRBJ2-4; possible D gene TRBD2, 5 bases. CDR1 SQVTM and CDR2 ANQGSEA come from the germline V gene. V was clipped by 7 bases and J by 6 bases, with 13 bases between them. CDR3 length: 12 residues. This CDR3 is CSARTLLNIQYF. The CDR3 DNA reads TGCAGCGCTAGGACTCTTCTAAACATTCAGTACTTC.

The chain combines TRBV12-3 or TRBV12-4 with TRBJ2-3; the D gene is possibly TRBD1 (6 bases). The CDR3 contains 15 residues. Trimming left V 7 bases short and J 4 bases short, with 18 bases between. The CDR3 protein is CASTAWGQGSDTQYF. CDR3 sequence (DNA): TGTGCCAGCACCGCCTGGGGGCAGGGCTCAGATACGCAGTATTTT.

This clonotype was counted only a few times. The rearrangement joins TRBV14 to TRBJ2-3; no firm D call. V lost 0 bases to trimming and J lost 1 base, with 20 bases between them. The CDR3 contains 19 residues. Germline CDR1 SGHDN, CDR2 FVKESK. The CDR3 here is CASSQEDPTVKGGTDTQYF. CDR3 DNA: TGTGCCAGCAGCCAAGAAGACCCCACAGTAAAAGGAGGCACAGATACGCAGTATTTT. Drawing the rest from reference TRBV14 and TRBJ2-3, the complete variable domain is EAGVTQFPSHSVIEKGQTVTLRCDPISGHDNLYWYRRVMGKEIKFLLHFVKESKQDESGMPNNRFLAERTGGTYSTLKVQPAELEDSGVYFCASSQEDPTVKGGTDTQYFGPGTRLTVL.

The chain employs TRBV20-1 and TRBJ2-5; D is undetermined. Germline V lookup: CDR1 DFQATT, CDR2 SNEGSKA (reference sequence). The CDR3 is made up of 14 amino acids. V was cut by 0 bases and J by 0 bases, with 8 bases left in between. As DNA, the CDR3 is TGCAGTGCTAGAGATCCCACGTACCAAGAGACCCAGTACTTC. Amino acids: CSARDPTYQETQYF.

This clonotype has just a few counts. The CDR3 DNA reads as TGTGCCATCAGTTTAGCGGGAGGAGGGAATGAGCAGTTCTTC. Translating it yields CAISLAGGGNEQFF. This sequence joins TRBV10-3 and TRBJ2-1, with 10 bases lining up with TRBD2. Germline CDR1 is ENHRY and CDR2 is SYGVKD. V gave up 5 bases and J gave up 7 bases; unmatched junction bases: 5. The CDR3 loop spans 14 amino acids.

This clonotype was picked up many times. The V gene is TRBV7-3, the J gene TRBJ2-7; 8 bases are a match to TRBD2. This CDR3 comprises 13 residues. J lost 6 bases, V lost 5 bases, and 6 bases had no gene match. Germline CDR1 and CDR2: SGHTA and FQGTGA. The CDR3 loop is CASSPGTRSEQYF. CDR3 DNA sequence: TGTGCCAGCAGCCCCGGGACTAGATCCGAGCAGTACTTC.

The J gene is TRBJ2-1, the V gene TRBV29-1; D is unresolved. Germline CDR1 SQVTM, CDR2 ANQGSEA. Trimming pared 4 bases from V and 1 base from J, leaving 8 bases between. The CDR3 totals 13 residues. The CDR3 is CSVARQSYNEQFF. The DNA for the CDR3 is TGCAGCGTTGCCAGGCAATCCTACAATGAGCAGTTCTTC.

This clonotype appeared many times. The genes are TRBV7-6 and TRBJ2-5; 7 bases line up with TRBD2. Germline CDR1 reads SGHVS; CDR2 reads FNYEAQ. Losses at the gene ends were 5 bases for V and 1 base for J; bases not matched to a gene: 10. The CDR3 covers 16 residues. CDR3 residues: CASSPRASGPQETQYF. The CDR3 DNA follows: TGTGCCAGCAGCCCTCGGGCTAGCGGACCCCAAGAGACCCAGTACTTC.

In this sample, this clonotype turned up many times. The CDR3 sequence: CASSVVVGQETQYF. CDR3 coding DNA: TGTGCCAGCAGTGTAGTAGTGGGCCAAGAGACCCAGTACTTC. The chain has TRBV2 and TRBJ2-5; no reliable D call. The CDR3 extends over 14 amino acids. Trimming took off 4 bases at V and 1 base at J, with 10 bases between the two ends. From germline, CDR1 is SNHLY and CDR2 FYNNEI.